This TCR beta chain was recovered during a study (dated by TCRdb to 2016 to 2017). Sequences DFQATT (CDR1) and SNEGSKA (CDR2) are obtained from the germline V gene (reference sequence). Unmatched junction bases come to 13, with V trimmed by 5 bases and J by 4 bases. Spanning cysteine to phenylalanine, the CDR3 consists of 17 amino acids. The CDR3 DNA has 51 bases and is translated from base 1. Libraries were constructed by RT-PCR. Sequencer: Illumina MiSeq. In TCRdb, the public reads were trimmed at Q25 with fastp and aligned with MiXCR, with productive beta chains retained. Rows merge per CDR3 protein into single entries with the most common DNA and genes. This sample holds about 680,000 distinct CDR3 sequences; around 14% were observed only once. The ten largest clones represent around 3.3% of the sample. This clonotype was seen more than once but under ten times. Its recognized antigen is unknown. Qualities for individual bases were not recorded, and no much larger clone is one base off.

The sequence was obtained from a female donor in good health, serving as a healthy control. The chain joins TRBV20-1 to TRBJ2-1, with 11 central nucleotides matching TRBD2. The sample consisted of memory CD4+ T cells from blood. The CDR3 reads CSAGHRTSGPSYNEQFF. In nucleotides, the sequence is TGCAGTGCTGGCCATCGGACTAGCGGGCCTTCATACAATGAGCAGTTCTTC.